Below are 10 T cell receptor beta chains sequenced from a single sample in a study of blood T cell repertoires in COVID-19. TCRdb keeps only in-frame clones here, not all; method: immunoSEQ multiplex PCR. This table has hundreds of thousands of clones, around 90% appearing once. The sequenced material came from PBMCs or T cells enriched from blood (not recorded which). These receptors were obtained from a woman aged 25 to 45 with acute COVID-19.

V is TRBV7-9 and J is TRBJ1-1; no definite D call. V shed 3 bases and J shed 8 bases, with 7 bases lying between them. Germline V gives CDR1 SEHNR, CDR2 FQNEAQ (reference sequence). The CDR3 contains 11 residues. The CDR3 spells CASSLGGEAFF. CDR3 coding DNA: TGTGCCAGCAGCTTGGGCGGGGAAGCTTTCTTT.

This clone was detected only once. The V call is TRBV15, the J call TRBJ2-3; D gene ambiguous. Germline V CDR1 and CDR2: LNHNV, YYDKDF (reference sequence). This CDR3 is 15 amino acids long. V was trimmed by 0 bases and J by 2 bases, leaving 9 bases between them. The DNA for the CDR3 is TGTGCCACCAGCAGAGATAGTGCTTTCACAGATACGCAGTATTTT. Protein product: CATSRDSAFTDTQYF.

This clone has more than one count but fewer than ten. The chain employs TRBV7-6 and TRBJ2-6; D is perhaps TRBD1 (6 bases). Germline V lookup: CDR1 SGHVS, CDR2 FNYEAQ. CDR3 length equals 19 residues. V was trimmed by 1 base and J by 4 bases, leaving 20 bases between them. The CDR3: CASSLEFYRDPWGANVLTF. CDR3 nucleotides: TGTGCCAGCAGCTTAGAGTTTTACAGGGATCCTTGGGGGGCCAACGTCCTGACTTTC.

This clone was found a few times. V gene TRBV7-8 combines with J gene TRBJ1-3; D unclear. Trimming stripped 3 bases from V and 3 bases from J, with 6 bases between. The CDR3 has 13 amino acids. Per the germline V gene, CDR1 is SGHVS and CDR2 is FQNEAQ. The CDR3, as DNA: TGTGCCAGCAGCTTGGGAGGTGGAAACACCATATATTTT. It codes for CASSLGGGNTIYF.

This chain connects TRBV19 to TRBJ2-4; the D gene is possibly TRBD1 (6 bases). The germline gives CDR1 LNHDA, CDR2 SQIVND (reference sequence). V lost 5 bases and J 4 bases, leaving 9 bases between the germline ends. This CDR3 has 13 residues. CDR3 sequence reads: CASSQQGKNIQYF. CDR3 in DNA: TGTGCCAGTAGTCAGCAGGGGAAAAACATTCAGTACTTC.

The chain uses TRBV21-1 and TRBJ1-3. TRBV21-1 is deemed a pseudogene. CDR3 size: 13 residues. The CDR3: CASSKYWGNTIYF. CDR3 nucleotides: TGTGCCAGCAGCAAATACTGGGGAAACACCATATATTTT.

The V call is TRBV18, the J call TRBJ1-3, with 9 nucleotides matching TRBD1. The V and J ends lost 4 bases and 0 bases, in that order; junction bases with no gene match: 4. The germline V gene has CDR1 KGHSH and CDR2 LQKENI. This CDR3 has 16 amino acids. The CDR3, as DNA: TGTGCCAGCTCACTCGGACAGGGGAACTCTGGAAACACCATATATTTT. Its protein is CASSLGQGNSGNTIYF.

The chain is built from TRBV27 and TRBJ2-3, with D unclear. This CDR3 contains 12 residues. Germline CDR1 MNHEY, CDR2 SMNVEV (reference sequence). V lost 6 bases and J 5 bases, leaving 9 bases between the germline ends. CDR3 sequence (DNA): TGTGCCAGCAGCAATTCGCGAGATACGCAGTATTTT. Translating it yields CASSNSRDTQYF.

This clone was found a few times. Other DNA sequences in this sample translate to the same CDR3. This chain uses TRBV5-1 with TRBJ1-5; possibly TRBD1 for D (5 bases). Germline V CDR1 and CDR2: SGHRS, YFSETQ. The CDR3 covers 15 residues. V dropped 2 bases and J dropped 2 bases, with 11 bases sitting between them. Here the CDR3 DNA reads TGCGCCAGCAGCTTAGCGGGGGGTGGCAATCAGCCCCAGCATTTT. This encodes CASSLAGGGNQPQHF.

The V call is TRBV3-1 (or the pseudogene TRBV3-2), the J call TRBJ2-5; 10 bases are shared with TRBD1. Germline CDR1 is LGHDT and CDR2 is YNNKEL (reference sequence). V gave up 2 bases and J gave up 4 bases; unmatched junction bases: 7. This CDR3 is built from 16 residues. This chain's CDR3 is CASSQRSGTGAETQYF. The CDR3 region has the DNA TGTGCCAGCAGCCAACGATCAGGGACAGGGGCAGAGACCCAGTACTTC.